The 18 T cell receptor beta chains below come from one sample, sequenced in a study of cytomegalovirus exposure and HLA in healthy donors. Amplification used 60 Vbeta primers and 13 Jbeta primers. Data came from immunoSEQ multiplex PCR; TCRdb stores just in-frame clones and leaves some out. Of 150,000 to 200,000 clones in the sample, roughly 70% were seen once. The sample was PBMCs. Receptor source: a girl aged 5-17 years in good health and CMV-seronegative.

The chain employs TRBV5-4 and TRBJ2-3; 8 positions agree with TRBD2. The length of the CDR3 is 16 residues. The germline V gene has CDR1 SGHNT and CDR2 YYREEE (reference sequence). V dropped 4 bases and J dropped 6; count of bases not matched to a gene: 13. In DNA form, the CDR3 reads TGTGCCAGCAGCCCCGGACTAGCTGGGTCTCGGGATACGCAGTATTTT. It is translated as CASSPGLAGSRDTQYF.

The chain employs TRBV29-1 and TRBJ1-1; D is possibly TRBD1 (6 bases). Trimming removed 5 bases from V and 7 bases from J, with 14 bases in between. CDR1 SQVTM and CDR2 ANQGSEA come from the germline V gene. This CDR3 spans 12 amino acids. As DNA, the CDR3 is TGCAGCGTTAGGGGGGGGCGCGGTGAAGCTTTCTTT. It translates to CSVRGGRGEAFF.

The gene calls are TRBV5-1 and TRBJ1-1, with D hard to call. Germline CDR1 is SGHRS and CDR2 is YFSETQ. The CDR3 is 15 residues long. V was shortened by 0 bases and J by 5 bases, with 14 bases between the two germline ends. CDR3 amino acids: CASSLETIVMTEAFF. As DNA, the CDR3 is TGCGCCAGCAGCTTGGAAACAATCGTGATGACTGAAGCTTTCTTT.

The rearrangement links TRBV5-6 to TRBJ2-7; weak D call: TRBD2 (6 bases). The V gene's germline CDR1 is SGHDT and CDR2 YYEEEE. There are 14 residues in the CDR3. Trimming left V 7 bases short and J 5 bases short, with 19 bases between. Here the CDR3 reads CASAVRGIPHEQYF. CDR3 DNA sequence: TGTGCCAGCGCTGTCCGGGGGATACCCCACGAGCAGTACTTC.

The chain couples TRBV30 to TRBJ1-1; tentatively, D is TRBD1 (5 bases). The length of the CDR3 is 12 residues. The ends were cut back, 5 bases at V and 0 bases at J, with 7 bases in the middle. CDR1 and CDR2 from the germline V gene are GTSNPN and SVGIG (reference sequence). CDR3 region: CAWGRVNTEAFF. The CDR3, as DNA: TGTGCCTGGGGCAGGGTGAACACTGAAGCTTTCTTT.

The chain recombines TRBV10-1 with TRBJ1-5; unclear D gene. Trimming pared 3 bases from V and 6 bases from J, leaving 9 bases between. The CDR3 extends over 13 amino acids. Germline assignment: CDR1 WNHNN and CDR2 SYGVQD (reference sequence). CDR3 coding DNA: TGCGCCAGCAGTGACGGGATGGGTCAGCCCCAGCATTTT. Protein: CASSDGMGQPQHF.

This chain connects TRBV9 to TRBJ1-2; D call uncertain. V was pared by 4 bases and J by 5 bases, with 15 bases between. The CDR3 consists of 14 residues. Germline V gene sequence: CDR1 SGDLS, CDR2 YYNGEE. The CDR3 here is CASSIGLYGYGYTF. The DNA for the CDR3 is TGTGCCAGCAGCATCGGACTCTATGGGTATGGCTACACCTTC.

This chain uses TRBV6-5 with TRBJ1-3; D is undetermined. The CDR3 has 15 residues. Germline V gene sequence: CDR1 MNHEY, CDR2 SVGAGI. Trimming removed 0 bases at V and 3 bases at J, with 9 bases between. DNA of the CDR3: TGTGCCAGCAGTTACTCACCGGGATTTGGAAACACCATATATTTT. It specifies CASSYSPGFGNTIYF.

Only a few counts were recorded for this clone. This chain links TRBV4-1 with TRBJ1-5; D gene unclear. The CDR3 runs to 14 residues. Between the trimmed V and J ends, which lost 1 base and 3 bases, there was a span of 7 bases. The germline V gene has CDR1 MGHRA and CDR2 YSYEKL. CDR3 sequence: CASSQVALNQPQHF. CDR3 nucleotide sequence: TGCGCCAGCAGCCAAGTAGCTCTCAATCAGCCCCAGCATTTT.

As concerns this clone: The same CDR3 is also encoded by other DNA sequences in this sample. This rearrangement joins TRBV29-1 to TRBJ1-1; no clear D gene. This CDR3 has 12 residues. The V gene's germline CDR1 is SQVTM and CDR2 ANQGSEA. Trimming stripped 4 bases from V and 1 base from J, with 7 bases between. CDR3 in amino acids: CSVVSGNTEAFF. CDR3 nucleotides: TGCAGCGTTGTTTCAGGGAACACTGAAGCTTTCTTT. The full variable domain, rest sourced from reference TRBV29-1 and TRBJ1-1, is SAVISQKPSRDICQRGTSLTIQCQVDSQVTMMFWYRQQPGQSLTLIATANQGSEATYESGFVIDKFPISRPNLTFSTLTVSNMSPEDSSIYLCSVVSGNTEAFFGQGTRLTVV.

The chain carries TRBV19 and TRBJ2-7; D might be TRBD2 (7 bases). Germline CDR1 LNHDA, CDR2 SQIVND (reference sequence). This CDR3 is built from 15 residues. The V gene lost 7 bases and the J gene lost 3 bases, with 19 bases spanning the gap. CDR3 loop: CASKPGGGVGYEQYF. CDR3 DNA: TGTGCCAGTAAACCGGGGGGCGGGGTAGGCTACGAGCAGTACTTC.

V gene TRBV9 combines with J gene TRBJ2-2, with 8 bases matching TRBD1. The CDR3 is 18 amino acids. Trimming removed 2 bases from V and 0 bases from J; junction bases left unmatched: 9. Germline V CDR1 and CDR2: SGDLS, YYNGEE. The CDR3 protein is CASSVRDRSFSNTGELFF. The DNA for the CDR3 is TGTGCCAGCAGCGTCCGGGACAGGTCCTTCTCGAACACCGGGGAGCTGTTTTTT.

CDR3 in DNA: TGCGCCAGCAGCCAAGACCCGATGCCGGGGAACACCGGGGAGCTGTTTTTT. Translation gives CASSQDPMPGNTGELFF. The V and J genes are TRBV4-1 and TRBJ2-2, with unresolved D. The CDR3 is made up of 17 amino acids. In germline, CDR1 is MGHRA, CDR2 YSYEKL. The V gene lost 0 bases and the J gene lost 1 base, with 12 bases spanning the gap.

The CDR3 DNA reads TGTGCCTGGAGCGGGACTAGGGGCAATGAGCAGTTCTTC. It codes for CAWSGTRGNEQFF. The chain recombines TRBV30 with TRBJ2-1; 8 bases are a match to TRBD2. CDR1 is GTSNPN, CDR2 SVGIG, per germline (reference sequence). The length of the CDR3 is 13 residues. The J segment lost 6 bases and the V segment lost 3 bases, leaving 4 bases of the junction unmatched.

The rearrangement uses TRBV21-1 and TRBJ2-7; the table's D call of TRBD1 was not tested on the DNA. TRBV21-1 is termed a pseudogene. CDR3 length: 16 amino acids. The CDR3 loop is CASSKLKHRTGYEQYF. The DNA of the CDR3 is TGTGCCAGCAGCAAACTAAAACACAGGACAGGATACGAGCAGTACTTC.

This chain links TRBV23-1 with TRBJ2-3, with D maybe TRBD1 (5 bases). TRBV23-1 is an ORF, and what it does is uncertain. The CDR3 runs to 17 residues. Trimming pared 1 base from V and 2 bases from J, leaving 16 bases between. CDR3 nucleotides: TGCGCCAGCAGTCAATTATCGTGTAGGGGAAACACAGATACGCAGTATTTT. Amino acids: CASSQLSCRGNTDTQYF.

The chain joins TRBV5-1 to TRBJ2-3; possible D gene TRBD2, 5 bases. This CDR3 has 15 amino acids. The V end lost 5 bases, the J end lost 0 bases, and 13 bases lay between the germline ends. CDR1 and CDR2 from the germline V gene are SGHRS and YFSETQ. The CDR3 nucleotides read TGCGCCAGCAGAAAAGCCGGGATCAGCACAGATACGCAGTATTTT. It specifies CASRKAGISTDTQYF.

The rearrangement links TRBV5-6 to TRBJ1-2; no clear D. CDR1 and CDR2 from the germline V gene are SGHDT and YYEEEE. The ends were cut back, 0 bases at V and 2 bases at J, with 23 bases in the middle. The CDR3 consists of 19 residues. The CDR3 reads CASSLDPGWSTLGNYGYTF. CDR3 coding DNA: TGTGCCAGCAGCTTGGATCCGGGATGGTCCACGTTGGGAAACTATGGCTACACCTTC.